This T cell receptor beta chain was profiled in a study of identical twins. The study, taken as a whole, reports: The models gave estimates that fell short of the out-of-frame TCR alpha sharing seen in monozygotic twins.

A template switching step contributed a universal primer site, while unique molecular identifiers were present in the cDNA. In TCRdb, the 5' RACE reads were re-called with MiXCR into one record per CDR3 protein. The data show nearly 900,000 distinct CDR3 sequences, around 12% seen once. This clonotype came up many times. Its antigen is not known. J was trimmed by 1 base and V by 4 bases; bases with no gene match: 2. This CDR3 region has 15 residues. From germline, CDR1 is SGHRS and CDR2 YFSETQ. Separately, the same data were catalogued under a study of yellow fever vaccine responses in identical twins.

The clonotype originates from a woman under 30 in good health. This sequence joins TRBV5-1 and TRBJ2-1; 10 bases line up with TRBD1. Material for sequencing was PBMCs. CDR3 sequence: CASSADRGSYNEQFF. Here the CDR3 DNA reads TGCGCCAGCAGCGCGGACAGGGGGTCCTACAATGAGCAGTTCTTC. Combining the CDR3 with reference TRBV5-1 and TRBJ2-1 gives the whole variable domain KAGVTQTPRYLIKTRGQQVTLSCSPISGHRSVSWYQQTPGQGLQFLFEYFSETQRNKGNFPGRFSGRQFSNSRSEMNVSTLELGDSALYLCASSADRGSYNEQFFGPGTRLTVL.